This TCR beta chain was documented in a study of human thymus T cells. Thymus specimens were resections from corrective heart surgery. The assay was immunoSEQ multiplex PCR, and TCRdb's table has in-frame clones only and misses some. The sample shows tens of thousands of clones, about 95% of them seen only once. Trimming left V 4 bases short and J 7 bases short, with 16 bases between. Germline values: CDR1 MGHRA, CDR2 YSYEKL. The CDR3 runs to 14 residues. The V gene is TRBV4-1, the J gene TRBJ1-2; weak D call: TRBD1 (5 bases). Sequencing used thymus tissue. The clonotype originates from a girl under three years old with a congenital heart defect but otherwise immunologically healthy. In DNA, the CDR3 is TGCGCCAGCAGCCCAGTAAGGGGATTAGGTGGCTACACCTTC. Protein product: CASSPVRGLGGYTF.